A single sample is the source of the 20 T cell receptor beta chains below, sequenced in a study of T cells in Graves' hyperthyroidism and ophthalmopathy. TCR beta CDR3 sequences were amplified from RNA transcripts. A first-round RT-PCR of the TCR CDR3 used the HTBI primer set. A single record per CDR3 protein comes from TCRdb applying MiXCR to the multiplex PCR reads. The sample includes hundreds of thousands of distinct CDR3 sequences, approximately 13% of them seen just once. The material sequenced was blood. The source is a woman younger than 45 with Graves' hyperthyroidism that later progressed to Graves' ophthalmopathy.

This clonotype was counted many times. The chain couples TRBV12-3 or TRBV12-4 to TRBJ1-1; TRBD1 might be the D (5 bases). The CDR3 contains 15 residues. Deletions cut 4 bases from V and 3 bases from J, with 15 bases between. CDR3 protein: CASSYRVRQYTEAFF. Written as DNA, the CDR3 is TGTGCCAGCAGTTATAGGGTGAGACAGTACACTGAAGCTTTCTTT.

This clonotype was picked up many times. Here the CDR3 DNA reads TGTGCCAGCAGTTTGGGGGACAGAGAGTACTACACCTTC. Its protein product is CASSLGDREYYTF. This chain joins TRBV12-3 or TRBV12-4 and TRBJ1-2; 7 nucleotides agree with TRBD1. V lost 3 bases to trimming and J lost 10 bases; unmatched junction nucleotides: 8. The CDR3 spans 13 residues.

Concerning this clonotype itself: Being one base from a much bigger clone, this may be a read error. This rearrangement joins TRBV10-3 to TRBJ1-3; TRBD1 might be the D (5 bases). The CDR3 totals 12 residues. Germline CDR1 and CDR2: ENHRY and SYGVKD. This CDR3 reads CATDGGGTTIYF. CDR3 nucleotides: TGTGCCACAGATGGTGGGGGAACCACCATATATTTT.

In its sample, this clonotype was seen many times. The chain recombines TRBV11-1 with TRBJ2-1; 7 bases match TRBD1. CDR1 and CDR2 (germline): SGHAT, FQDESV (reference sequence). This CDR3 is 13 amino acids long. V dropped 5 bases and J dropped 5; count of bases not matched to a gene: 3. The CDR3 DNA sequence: TGTGCCAGCAGCGTCGGGACAGACAATGAGCAGTTCTTC. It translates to CASSVGTDNEQFF.

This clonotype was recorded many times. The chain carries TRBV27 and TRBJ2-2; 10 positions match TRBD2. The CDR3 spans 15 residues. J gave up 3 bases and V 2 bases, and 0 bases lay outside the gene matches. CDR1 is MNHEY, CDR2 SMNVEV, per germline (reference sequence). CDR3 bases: TGTGCCAGCAGTTTACTAGCGGGAGACACCGGGGAGCTGTTTTTT. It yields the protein CASSLLAGDTGELFF.

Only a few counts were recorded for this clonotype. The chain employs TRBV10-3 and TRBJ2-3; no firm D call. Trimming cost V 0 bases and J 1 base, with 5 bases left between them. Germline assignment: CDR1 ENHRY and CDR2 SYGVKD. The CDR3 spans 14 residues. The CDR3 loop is CAISESERTDTQYF. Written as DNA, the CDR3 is TGTGCCATCAGTGAGTCGGAGCGCACAGATACGCAGTATTTT.

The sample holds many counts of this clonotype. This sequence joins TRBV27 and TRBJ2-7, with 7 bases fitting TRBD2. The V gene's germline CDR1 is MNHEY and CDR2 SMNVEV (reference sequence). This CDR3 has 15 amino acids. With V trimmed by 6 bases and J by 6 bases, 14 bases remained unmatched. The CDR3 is CASSHREVSRGEQYF. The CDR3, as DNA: TGTGCCAGCAGCCACCGGGAGGTGTCTCGTGGCGAGCAGTACTTC.

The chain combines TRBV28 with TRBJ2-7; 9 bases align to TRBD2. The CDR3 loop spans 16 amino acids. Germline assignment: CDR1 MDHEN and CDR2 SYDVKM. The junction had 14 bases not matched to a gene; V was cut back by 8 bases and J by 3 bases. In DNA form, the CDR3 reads TGTGCCAGCGGAGGCCCAGCGGGGGGCGGAAGCTACGAGCAGTACTTC. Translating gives CASGGPAGGGSYEQYF.

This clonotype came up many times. The CDR3 loop is CAWTSRHQETQYF. The CDR3 DNA follows: TGTGCCTGGACCTCACGACATCAAGAGACCCAGTACTTC. The chain links TRBV30 to TRBJ2-5; the D is unclear. The CDR3 loop spans 13 amino acids. In germline, CDR1 is GTSNPN, CDR2 SVGIG (reference sequence). V lost 4 bases and J 2 bases, leaving 11 bases between the germline ends.

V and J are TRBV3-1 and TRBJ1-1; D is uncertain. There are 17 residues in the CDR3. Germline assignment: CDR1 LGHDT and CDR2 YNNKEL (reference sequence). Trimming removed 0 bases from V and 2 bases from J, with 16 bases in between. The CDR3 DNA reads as TGTGCCAGCAGCCAAGAAAGTGGCAACGGTCTTAACACTGAAGCTTTCTTT. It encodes CASSQESGNGLNTEAFF. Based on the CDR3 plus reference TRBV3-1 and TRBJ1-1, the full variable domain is DTAVSQTPKYLVTQMGNDKSIKCEQNLGHDTMYWYKQDSKKFLKIMFSYNNKELIINETVPNRFSPKSPDKAHLNLHINSLELGDSAVYFCASSQESGNGLNTEAFFGQGTRLTVV.

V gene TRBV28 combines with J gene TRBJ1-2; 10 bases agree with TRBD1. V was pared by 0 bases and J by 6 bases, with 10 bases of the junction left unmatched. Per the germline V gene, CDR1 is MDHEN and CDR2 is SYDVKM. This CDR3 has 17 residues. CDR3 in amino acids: CASSLWDTGTGDDGYTF. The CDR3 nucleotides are TGTGCCAGCAGTTTATGGGATACTGGGACAGGGGATGATGGCTACACCTTC.

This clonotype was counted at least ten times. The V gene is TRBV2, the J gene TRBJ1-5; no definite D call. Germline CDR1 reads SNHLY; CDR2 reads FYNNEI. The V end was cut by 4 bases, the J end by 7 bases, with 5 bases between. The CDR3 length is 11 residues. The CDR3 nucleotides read TGTGCCAGCAGTGGACCACAGCCCCAGCATTTT. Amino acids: CASSGPQPQHF. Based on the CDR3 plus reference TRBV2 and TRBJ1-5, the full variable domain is EPEVTQTPSHQVTQMGQEVILRCVPISNHLYFYWYRQILGQKVEFLVSFYNNEISEKSEIFDDQFSVERPDGSNFTLKIRSTKLEDSAMYFCASSGPQPQHFGDGTRLSIL.

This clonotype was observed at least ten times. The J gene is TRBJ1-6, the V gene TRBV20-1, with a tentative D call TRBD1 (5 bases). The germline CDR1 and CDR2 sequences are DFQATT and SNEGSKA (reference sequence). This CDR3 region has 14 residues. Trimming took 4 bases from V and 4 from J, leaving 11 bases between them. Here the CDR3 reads CSATPTEYNSPLHF. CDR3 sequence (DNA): TGCAGTGCTACACCGACAGAGTATAATTCACCCCTCCACTTT.

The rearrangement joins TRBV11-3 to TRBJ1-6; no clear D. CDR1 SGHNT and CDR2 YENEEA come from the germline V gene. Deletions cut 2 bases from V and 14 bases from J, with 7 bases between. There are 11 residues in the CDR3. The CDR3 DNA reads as TGTGCCAGCAGCTTAAACGCCGCCCTCCACTTT. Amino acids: CASSLNAALHF.

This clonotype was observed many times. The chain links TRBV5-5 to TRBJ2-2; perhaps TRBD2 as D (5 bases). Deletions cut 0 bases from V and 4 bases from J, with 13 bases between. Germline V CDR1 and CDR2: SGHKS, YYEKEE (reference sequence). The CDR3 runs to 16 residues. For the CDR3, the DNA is TGTGCCAGCAGCTTGGACGTTAGCGCGGGCACCGGGGAGCTGTTTTTT. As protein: CASSLDVSAGTGELFF.

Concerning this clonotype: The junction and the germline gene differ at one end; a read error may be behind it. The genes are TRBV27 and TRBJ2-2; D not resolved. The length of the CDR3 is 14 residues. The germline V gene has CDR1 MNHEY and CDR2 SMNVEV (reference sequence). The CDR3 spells CAGSSLANTGELFF. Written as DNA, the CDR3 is TGTGCCGGCAGTTCGCTCGCGAACACCGGGGAGCTGTTTTTT.

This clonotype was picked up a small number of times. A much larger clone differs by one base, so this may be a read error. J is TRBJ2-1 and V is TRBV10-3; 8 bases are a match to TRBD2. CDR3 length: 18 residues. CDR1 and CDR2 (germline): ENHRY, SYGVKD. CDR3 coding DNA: TGTGCCGTCAGTGGGGGAGCGGGAGCCTCTCCTTGGAACAATGAGCAGTTCTTC. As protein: CAVSGGAGASPWNNEQFF.

CDR3 amino acids: CASKYTGARGPEKLFF. The CDR3 DNA reads TGTGCCAGTAAATATACAGGGGCGCGGGGTCCTGAAAAACTGTTTTTT. This chain connects TRBV19 to TRBJ1-4, with TRBD1 identical over 7 bases. CDR3 length: 16 residues. The germline gives CDR1 LNHDA, CDR2 SQIVND (reference sequence). The V gene end was trimmed by 7 bases and the J gene end by 7 bases; junction bases not matched to a gene: 15.

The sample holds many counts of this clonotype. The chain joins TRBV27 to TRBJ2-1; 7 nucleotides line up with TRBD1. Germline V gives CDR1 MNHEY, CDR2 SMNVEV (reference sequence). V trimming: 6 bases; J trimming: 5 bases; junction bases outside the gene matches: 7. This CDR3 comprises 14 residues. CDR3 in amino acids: CASSPRDRNNEQFF. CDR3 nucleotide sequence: TGTGCCAGCAGCCCTAGGGACAGAAACAATGAGCAGTTCTTC.

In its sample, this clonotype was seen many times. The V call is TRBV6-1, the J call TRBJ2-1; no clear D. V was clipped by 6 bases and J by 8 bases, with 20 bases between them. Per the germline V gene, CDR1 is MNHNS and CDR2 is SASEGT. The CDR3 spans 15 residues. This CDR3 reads CASSSKGSGRDEQFF. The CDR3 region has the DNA TGTGCCAGCAGCTCAAAGGGTTCTGGTAGGGATGAGCAGTTCTTC.